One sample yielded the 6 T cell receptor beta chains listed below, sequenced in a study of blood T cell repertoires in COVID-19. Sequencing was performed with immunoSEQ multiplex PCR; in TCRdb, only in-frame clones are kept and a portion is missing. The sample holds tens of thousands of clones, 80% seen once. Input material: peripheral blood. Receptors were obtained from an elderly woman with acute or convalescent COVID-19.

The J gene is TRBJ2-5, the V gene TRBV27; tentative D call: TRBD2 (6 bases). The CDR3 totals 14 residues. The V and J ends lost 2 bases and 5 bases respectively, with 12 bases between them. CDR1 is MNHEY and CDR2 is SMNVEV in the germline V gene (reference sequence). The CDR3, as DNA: TGTGCCAGCAGTTTAACGGGACTGGGGGAGACCCAGTACTTC. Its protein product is CASSLTGLGETQYF.

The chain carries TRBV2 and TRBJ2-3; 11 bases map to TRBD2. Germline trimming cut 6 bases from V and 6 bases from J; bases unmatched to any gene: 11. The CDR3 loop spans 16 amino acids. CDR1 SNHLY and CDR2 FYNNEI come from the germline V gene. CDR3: CASSRGVAGGPDTQYF. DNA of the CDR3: TGTGCCAGCAGCCGAGGTGTAGCGGGGGGGCCGGATACGCAGTATTTT.

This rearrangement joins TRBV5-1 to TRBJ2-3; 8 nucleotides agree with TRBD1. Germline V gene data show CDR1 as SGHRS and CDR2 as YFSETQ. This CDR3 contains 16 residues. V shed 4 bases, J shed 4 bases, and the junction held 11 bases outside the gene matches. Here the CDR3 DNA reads TGCGCCAGCAGCCAGGGGAGACAGGGGTTTCCAGATACGCAGTATTTT. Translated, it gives CASSQGRQGFPDTQYF.

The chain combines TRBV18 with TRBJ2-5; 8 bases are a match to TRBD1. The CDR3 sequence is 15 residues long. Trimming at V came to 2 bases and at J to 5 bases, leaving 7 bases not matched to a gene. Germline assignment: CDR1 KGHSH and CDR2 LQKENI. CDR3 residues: CASSPRSGGWETQYF. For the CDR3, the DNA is TGTGCCAGCTCACCAAGGTCAGGGGGCTGGGAGACCCAGTACTTC.

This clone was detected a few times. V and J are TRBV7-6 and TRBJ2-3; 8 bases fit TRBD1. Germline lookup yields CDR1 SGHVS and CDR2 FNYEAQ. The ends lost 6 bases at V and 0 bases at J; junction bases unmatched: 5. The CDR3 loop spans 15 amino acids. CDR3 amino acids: CASRLGQESTDTQYF. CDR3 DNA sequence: TGTGCCAGCAGGTTGGGACAGGAGAGCACAGATACGCAGTATTTT. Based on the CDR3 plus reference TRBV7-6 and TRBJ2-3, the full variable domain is GAGVSQSPRYKVTKRGQDVALRCDPISGHVSLYWYRQALGQGPEFLTYFNYEAQQDKSGLPNDRFSAERPEGSISTLTIQRTEQRDSAMYRCASRLGQESTDTQYFGPGTRLTVL.

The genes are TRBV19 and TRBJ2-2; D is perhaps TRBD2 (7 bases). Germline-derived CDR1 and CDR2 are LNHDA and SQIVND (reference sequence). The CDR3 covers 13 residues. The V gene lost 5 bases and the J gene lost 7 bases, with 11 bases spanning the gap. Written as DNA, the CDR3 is TGTGCCAGTAGTGGGGGGGCTGGCGGGGAGCTGTTTTTT. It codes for CASSGGAGGELFF. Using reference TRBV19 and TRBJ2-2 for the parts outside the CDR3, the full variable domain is DGGITQSPKYLFRKEGQNVTLSCEQNLNHDAMYWYRQDPGQGLRLIYYSQIVNDFQKGDIAEGYSVSREKKESFPLTVTSAQKNPTAFYLCASSGGAGGELFFGEGSRLTVL.